This TCR beta chain originates from a study of blood T cell repertoires in COVID-19. Study-wide background: The United States, Italy and Spain provided the acute and convalescent COVID-19 samples. Sources were T cells, B-cell-depleted T cells, or PBMCs; the material itself was cDNA or gDNA.

Original analysis: Scientists estimated how many nucleated cells there were by amplifying reference gene primers. TCRdb's table, derived via immunoSEQ multiplex PCR, lists solely in-frame clones and lacks some. V, J and clone size were drawn from that table, and D and trimming were deduced from the DNA. Altogether some 330,000 clones are present, roughly 87% being singletons, with the ten largest covering 5.1%. Germline V lookup: CDR1 SGHRS, CDR2 YFSETQ. The CDR3 is made up of 15 amino acids. Trimming removed 0 bases at V and 2 bases at J, with 11 bases between. Participants had their cohort set by participant-reported clinical history.

Input material: PBMCs or T cells enriched from blood (not recorded which). The receptor was derived from a woman aged 45-65 years who had recovered from COVID-19. V and J are TRBV5-1 and TRBJ1-2; no reliable D call. CDR3 DNA sequence: TGCGCCAGCAGCTTGGCCACGGGAGGGAACTATGGCTACACCTTC. Residues: CASSLATGGNYGYTF.